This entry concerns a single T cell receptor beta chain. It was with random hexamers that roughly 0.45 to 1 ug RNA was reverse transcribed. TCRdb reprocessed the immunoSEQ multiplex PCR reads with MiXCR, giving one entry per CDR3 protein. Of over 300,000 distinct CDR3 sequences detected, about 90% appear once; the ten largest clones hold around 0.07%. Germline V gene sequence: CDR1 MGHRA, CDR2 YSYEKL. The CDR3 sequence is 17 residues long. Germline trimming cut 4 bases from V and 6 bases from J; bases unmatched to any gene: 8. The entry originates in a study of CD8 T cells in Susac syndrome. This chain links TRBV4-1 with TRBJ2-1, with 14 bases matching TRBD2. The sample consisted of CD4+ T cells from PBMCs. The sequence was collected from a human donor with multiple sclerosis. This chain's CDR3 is CASSRGLAGVKGNEQFF. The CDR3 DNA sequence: TGCGCCAGCAGCCGGGGACTAGCGGGAGTAAAGGGCAATGAGCAGTTCTTC.